Presented here are 2 T cell receptor beta chains from one specimen sequenced in a study of OX40 agonist ivuxolimab in advanced cancers. The protocol was immunoSEQ multiplex PCR, while the TCRdb copy is restricted to in-frame clones and leaves out a portion. The sample records approximately 21,000 clones, 70% to 80% being singletons. The sequences come from CD4+ or CD8+ T cells sorted from blood, collected in a trial of the OX40 agonist ivuxolimab. These receptors were taken from an adult with an advanced solid tumor such as melanoma, head and neck, liver or kidney cancer.

This chain joins TRBV7-8 and TRBJ2-7; D perhaps matches TRBD1 (6 bases). The CDR3 is 13 amino acids. Germline V gene data show CDR1 as SGHVS and CDR2 as FQNEAQ. The ends were cut back, 5 bases at V and 6 bases at J, with 14 bases in the middle. CDR3: CASSPLTGSEQYF. CDR3 nucleotide sequence: TGTGCCAGCAGCCCACTCACAGGGTCCGAGCAGTACTTC.

This sequence joins TRBV2 and TRBJ2-5; possible D gene TRBD1, 6 bases. This CDR3 region has 15 residues. Trimming left V 3 bases short and J 2 bases short, with 13 bases between. Per the germline V gene, CDR1 is SNHLY and CDR2 is FYNNEI. The CDR3 DNA sequence: TGTGCCAGCAGTGAGATGGGGGCCTTTCAAGAGACCCAGTACTTC. Residues: CASSEMGAFQETQYF.